The 3 T cell receptor beta chains presented below share a single source sample, sequenced in a study of PD-L1 blockade in urothelial cancer. Time point reported: pretreatment peripheral blood. TCRdb keeps only in-frame clones here, not all; method: immunoSEQ multiplex PCR. Of tens of thousands of clones in the sample, 84% were seen once. This specimen consisted of PBMCs, obtained around atezolizumab (anti-PD-L1) treatment. The receptor set was obtained from a man in his sixties with urothelial cancer.

The chain employs TRBV5-1 and TRBJ2-3; TRBD2 matches 9 bases. There are 15 residues in the CDR3. V was pared by 2 bases and J by 1 base, with 2 bases of the junction left unmatched. Germline V lookup: CDR1 SGHRS, CDR2 YFSETQ. CDR3 sequence: CASSFSGGRTDTQYF. CDR3 sequence (DNA): TGCGCCAGCAGCTTTAGCGGGGGCCGCACAGATACGCAGTATTTT. The full variable domain, completed using reference TRBV5-1 and TRBJ2-3, is KAGVTQTPRYLIKTRGQQVTLSCSPISGHRSVSWYQQTPGQGLQFLFEYFSETQRNKGNFPGRFSGRQFSNSRSEMNVSTLELGDSALYLCASSFSGGRTDTQYFGPGTRLTVL.

CDR3 nucleotide sequence: TGTGCCAGTTCAGGGCAGGGCCAAGAGACCCAGTACTTC. Encoded protein: CASSGQGQETQYF. The chain joins TRBV2 to TRBJ2-5, with a weak D call TRBD1 (5 bases). Germline loops: CDR1 SNHLY, CDR2 FYNNEI. Trimming took off 9 bases at V and 1 base at J, with 12 bases between the two ends. CDR3 length: 13 amino acids.

The CDR3 region is CASSESKGTATDTQYF. CDR3 sequence (DNA): TGTGCCAGCAGTGAATCGAAAGGGACAGCCACAGATACGCAGTATTTT. The chain is built from TRBV25-1 and TRBJ2-3; 7 nucleotides align to TRBD1. The germline V gene has CDR1 MGHDK and CDR2 SYGVNS. J lost 2 bases, V lost 1 base, and 6 bases had no gene match. The CDR3 is 16 residues long.